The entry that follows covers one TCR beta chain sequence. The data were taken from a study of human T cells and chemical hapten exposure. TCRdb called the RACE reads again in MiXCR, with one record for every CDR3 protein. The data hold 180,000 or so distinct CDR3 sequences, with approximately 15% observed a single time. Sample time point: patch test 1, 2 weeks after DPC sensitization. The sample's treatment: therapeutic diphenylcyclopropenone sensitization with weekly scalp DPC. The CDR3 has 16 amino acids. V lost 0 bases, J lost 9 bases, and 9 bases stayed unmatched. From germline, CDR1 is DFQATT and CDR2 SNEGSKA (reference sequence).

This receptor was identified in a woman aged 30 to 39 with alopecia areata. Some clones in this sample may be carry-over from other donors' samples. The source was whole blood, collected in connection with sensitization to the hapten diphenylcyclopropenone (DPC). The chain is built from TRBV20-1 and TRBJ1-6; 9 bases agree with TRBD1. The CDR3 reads CSARDGTGLDGSPLHF. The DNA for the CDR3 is TGCAGTGCTAGAGATGGGACAGGGCTAGACGGTTCACCCCTCCACTTT.